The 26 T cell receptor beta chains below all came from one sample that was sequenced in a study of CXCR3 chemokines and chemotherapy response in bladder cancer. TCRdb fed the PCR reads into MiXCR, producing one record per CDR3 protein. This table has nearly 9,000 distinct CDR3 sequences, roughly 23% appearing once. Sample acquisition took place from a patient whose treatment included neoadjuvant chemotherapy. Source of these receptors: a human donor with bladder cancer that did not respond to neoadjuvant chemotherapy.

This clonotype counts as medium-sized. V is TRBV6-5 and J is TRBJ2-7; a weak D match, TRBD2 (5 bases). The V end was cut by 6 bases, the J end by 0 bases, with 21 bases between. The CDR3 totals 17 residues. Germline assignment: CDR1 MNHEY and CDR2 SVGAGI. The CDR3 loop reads CASRRAESAVSSYEQYF. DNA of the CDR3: TGTGCCAGCAGGAGGGCCGAATCGGCAGTAAGCTCCTACGAGCAGTACTTC.

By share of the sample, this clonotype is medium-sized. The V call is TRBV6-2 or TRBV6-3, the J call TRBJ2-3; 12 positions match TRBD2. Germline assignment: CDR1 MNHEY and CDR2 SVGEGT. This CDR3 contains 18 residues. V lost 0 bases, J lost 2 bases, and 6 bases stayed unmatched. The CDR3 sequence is CASSYSITSGGYTDTQYF. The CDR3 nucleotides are TGTGCCAGCAGTTACTCGATAACTAGCGGGGGGTACACAGATACGCAGTATTTT.

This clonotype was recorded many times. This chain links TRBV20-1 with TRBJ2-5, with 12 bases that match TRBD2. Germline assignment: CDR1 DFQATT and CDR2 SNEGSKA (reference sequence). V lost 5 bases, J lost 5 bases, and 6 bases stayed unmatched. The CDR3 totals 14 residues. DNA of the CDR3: TGCAGTGCTTTTCGGACTAGCGGGGACGAGACCCAGTACTTC. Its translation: CSAFRTSGDETQYF.

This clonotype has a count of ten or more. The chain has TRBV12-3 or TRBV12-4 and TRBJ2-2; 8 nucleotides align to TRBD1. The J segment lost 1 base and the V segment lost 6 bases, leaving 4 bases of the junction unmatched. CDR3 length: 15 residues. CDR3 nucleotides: TGTGCCAGCAGACCCGGACAGGGGAACACCGGGGAGCTGTTTTTT. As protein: CASRPGQGNTGELFF.

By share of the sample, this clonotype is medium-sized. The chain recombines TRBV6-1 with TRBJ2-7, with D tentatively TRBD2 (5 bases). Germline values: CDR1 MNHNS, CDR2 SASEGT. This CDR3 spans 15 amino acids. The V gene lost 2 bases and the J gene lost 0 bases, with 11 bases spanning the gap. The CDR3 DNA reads TGTGCCAGCAGTGAAACCGGTACTAGCTCCTACGAGCAGTACTTC. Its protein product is CASSETGTSSYEQYF.

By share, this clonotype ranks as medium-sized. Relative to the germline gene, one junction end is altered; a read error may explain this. The CDR3, as DNA: TGTGCCAGCGCCCTACTTGGGGCCACCGTCCTGACTTTC. This sequence encodes CASALLGATVLTF. The chain is built from TRBV19 and TRBJ2-6; possible D gene TRBD1, 5 bases. Germline CDR1 and CDR2: LNHDA and SQIVND (reference sequence). The length of the CDR3 is 13 residues.

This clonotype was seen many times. The CDR3 here is CASSPLSGAHTDTQYF. The CDR3 DNA reads as TGTGCCAGCTCACCCCTGTCGGGGGCGCACACAGATACGCAGTATTTT. The chain is built from TRBV18 and TRBJ2-3; D is perhaps TRBD1 or TRBD2 (6 bases each). Trimming left V 3 bases short and J 2 bases short, with 15 bases between. The germline CDR1 and CDR2 sequences are KGHSH and LQKENI. This CDR3 has 16 residues.

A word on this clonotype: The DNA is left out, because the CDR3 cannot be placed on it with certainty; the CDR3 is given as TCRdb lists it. The CDR3 loop is CISVPAATQLQETQYF. J is TRBJ2-5 and V is TRBV7-5. TRBV7-5 is reported as a pseudogene. Termini included, the CDR3 measures 16 amino acids.

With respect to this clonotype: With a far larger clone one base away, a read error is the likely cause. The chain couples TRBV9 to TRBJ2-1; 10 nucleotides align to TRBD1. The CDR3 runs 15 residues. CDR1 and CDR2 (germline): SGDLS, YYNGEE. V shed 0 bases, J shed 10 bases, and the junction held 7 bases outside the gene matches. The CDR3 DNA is TGTGCCAGCAGCGTAGGGGACAGGGGCACCTACGAGCAGTTCTTC. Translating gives CASSVGDRGTYEQFF.

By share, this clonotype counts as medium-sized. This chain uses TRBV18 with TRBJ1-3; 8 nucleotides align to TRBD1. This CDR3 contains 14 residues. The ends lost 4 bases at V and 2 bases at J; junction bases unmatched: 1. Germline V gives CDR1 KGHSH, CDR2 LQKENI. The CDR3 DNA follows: TGTGCCAGCTCACAACAGGGGGCTGGAAACACCATATATTTT. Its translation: CASSQQGAGNTIYF.

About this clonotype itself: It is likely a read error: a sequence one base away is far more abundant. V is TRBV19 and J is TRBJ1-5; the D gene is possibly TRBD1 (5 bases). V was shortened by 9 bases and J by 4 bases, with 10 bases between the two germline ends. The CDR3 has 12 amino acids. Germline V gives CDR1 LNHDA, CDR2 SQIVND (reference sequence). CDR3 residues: CASGGGNQPQHF. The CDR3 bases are TGTGCCAGCGGCGGGGGAAATCAGCCCCAGCATTTT.

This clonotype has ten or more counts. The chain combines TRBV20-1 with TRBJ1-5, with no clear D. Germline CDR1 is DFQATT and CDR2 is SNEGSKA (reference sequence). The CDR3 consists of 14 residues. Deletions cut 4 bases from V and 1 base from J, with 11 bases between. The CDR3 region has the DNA TGCAGTGCTATACGGTCCCAGAGCAATCAGCCCCAGCATTTT. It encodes CSAIRSQSNQPQHF.

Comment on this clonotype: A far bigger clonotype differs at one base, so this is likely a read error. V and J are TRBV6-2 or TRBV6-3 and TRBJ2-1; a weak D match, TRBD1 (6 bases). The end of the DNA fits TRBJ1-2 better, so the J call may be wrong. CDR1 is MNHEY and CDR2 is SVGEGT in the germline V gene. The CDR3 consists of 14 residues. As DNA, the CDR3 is TGTGCCAGCAGAGGGCGGCCAAGGGGGTCTGGCTACACCTTC. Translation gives CASRGRPRGSGYTF.

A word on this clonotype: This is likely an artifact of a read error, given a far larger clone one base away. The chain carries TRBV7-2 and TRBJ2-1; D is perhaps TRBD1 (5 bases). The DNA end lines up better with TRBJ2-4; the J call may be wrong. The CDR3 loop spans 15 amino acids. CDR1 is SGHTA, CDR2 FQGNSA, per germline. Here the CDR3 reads CASSPGAVAKNLQYF. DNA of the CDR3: TGTGCCAGCAGCCCTGGGGCCGTAGCCAAAAACCTTCAGTACTTC.

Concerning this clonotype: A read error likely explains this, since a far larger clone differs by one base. CDR3 sequence: CAISFFGLAGDEQFF. In nucleotides, the CDR3 is TGTGCCATCAGCTTCTTTGGACTAGCGGGGGATGAGCAGTTCTTC. J is TRBJ2-7 and V is TRBV7-2; 13 bases fit TRBD2. The J call may be mistaken, given a closer DNA end match to TRBJ2-1. The CDR3 runs 15 residues. CDR1 and CDR2 from the germline V gene are SGHTA and FQGNSA.

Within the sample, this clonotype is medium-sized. The CDR3 DNA is TGTGCCAGCAGGTCACCATCCCAAGAGACCCAGTACTTC. Encoded protein: CASRSPSQETQYF. The J gene is TRBJ2-5, the V gene TRBV27, with D uncertain. CDR3 length: 13 amino acids. Trimming removed 6 bases from V and 1 base from J, with 9 bases in between. The V gene's germline CDR1 is MNHEY and CDR2 SMNVEV (reference sequence).

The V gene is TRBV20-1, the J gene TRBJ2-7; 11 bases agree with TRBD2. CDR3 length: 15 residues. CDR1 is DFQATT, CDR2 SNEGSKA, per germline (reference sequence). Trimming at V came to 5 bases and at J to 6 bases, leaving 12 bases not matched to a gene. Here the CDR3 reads CSASSGGSFSAEQYF. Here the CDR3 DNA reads TGCAGTGCTTCTAGCGGGGGGTCCTTTTCGGCCGAGCAGTACTTC.

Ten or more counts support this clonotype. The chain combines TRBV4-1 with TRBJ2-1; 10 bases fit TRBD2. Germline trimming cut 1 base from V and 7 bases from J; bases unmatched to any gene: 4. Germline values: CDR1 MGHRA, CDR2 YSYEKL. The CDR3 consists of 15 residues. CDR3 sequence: CASSQVTSGENEQFF. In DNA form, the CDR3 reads TGCGCCAGCAGCCAAGTTACTAGCGGGGAAAATGAGCAGTTCTTC.

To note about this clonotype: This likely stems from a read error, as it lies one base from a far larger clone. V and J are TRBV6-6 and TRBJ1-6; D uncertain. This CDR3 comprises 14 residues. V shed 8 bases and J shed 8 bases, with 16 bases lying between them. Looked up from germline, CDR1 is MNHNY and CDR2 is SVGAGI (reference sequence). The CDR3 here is CASGRWGSHSPLHF. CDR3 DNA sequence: TGTGCCAGCGGTCGGTGGGGTTCCCATTCACCCCTCCACTTT.

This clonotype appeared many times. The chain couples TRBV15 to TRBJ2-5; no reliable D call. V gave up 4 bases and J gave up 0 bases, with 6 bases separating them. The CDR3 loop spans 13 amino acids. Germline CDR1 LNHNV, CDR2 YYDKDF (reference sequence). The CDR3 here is CATSIRHQETQYF. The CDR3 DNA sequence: TGTGCCACCAGCATACGACACCAAGAGACCCAGTACTTC.

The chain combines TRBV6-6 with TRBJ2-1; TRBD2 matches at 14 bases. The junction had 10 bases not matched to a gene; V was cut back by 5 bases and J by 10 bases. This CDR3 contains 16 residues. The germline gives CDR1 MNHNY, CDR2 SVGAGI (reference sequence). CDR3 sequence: CASSIQSGLAGAEQFF. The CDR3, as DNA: TGTGCCAGCAGTATCCAATCGGGACTAGCGGGGGCGGAGCAGTTCTTC.

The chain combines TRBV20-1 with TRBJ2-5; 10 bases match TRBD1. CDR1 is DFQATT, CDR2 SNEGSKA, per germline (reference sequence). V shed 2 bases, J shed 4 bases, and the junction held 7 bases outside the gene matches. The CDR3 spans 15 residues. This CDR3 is CSARLGQGGVETQYF. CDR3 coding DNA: TGCAGTGCTAGATTAGGACAGGGGGGGGTAGAGACCCAGTACTTC.

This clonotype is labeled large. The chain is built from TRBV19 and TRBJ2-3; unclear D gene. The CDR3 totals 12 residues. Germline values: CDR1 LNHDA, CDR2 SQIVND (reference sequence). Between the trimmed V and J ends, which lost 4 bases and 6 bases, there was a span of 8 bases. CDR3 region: CASSTGSDTQYF. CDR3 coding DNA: TGTGCCAGTAGTACCGGATCCGATACGCAGTATTTT.

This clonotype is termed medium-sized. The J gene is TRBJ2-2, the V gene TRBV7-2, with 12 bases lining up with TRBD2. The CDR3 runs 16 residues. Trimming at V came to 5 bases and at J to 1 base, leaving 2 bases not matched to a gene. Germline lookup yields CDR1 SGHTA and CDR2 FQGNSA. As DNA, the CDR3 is TGTGCCAGCAGCCCTAGCGGGGGGGGGAACACCGGGGAGCTGTTTTTT. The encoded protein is CASSPSGGGNTGELFF.

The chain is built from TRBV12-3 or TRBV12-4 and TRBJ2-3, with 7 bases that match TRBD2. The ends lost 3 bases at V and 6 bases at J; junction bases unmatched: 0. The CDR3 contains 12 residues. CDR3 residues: CASSFSGDTQYF. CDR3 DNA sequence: TGTGCCAGCAGTTTTAGCGGGGATACGCAGTATTTT.

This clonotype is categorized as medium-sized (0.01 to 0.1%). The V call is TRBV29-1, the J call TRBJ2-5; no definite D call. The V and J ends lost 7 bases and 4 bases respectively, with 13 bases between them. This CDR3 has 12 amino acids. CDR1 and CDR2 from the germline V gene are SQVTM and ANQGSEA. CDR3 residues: CSGSDGRETQYF. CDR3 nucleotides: TGCAGCGGATCCGACGGACGAGAGACCCAGTACTTC.